This T cell receptor (beta chain) derives from a study of identical twins. The study, taken as a whole, reports: There were fewer insertions in abundant cord blood beta clonotypes, but memory repertoires showed no such pattern. Surplus twin overlap in beta out-of-frame sequences was less pronounced. A cross-sectional statistical analysis, not follow-up of the same donors, supported the conclusions.

Notes on this clonotype: The antigen is not known.

The germline gives CDR1 KGHDR, CDR2 SFDVKD. V was pared by 4 bases and J by 5 bases, with 20 bases between. This CDR3 comprises 16 residues. Template switching supplied a universal primer site; unique molecular identifiers were carried on the cDNA. TCRdb used MiXCR to reprocess the 5' RACE reads, holding one entry per CDR3 protein. The sample lists some 300,000 distinct CDR3 sequences, around an eighth occurring once. These data also featured in a second study, about yellow fever vaccine responses in identical twins.

The specimen was CD8+ T cells sorted from blood. The source is a young woman in good health. The chain has TRBV24-1 and TRBJ2-7, with D tentatively TRBD2 (6 bases). CDR3 protein: CATSDLDLGGPDEQYV. CDR3 bases: TGTGCCACCAGTGACCTCGACCTGGGGGGTCCGGACGAGCAGTACGTC.